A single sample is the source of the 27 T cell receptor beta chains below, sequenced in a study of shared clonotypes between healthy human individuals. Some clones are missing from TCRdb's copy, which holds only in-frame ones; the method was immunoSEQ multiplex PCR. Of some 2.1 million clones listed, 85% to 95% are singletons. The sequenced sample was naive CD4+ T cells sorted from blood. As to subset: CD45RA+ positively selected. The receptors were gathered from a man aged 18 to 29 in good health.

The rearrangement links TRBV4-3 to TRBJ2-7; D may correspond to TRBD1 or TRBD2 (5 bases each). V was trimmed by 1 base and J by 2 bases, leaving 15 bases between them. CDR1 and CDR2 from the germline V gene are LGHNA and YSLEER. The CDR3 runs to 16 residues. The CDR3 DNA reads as TGCGCCAGCAGCCAAGCGACGGGACCCGCTCCCTACGAGCAGTACTTC. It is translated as CASSQATGPAPYEQYF.

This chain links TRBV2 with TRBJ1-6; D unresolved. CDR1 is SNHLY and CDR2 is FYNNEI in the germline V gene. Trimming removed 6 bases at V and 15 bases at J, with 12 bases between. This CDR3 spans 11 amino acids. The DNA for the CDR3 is TGTGCCAGCAGCCCTGGACTTGGCCTCCACTTT. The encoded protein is CASSPGLGLHF.

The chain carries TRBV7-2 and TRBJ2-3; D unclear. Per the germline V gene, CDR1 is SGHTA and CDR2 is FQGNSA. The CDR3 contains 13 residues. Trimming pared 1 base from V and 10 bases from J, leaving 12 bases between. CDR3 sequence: CASSLVVDKAQYF. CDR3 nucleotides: TGTGCCAGCAGCTTAGTAGTTGATAAGGCGCAGTATTTT.

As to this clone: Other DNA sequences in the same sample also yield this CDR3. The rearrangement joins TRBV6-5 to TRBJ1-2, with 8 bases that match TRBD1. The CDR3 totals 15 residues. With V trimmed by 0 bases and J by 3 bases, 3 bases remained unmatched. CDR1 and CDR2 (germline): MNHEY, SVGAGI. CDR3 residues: CASSYSTGGDYGYTF. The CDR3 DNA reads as TGTGCCAGCAGTTACTCAACAGGGGGTGACTATGGCTACACCTTC.

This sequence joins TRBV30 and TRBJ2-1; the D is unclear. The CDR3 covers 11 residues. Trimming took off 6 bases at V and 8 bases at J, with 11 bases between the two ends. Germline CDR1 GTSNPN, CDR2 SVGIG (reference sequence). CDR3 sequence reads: CACNPRDEQFF. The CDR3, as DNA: TGTGCCTGTAATCCCCGTGATGAGCAGTTCTTC.

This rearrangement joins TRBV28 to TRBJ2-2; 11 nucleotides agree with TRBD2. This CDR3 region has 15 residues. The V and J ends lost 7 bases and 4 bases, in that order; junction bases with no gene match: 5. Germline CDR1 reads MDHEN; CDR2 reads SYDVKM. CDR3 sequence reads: CASNSGGVSTGELFF. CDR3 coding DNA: TGTGCCAGCAATAGCGGGGGGGTAAGCACCGGGGAGCTGTTTTTT.

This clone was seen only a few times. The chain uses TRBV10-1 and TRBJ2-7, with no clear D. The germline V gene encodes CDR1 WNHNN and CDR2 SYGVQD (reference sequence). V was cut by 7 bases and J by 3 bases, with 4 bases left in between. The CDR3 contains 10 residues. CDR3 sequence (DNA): TGCGCCAGCAACCACTACGAGCAGTACTTC. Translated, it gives CASNHYEQYF.

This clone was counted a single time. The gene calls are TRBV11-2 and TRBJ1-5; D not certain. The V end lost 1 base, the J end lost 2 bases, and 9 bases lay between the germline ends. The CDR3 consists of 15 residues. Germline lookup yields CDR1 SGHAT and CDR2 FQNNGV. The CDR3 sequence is CASSLGNNRNQPQHF. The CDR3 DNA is TGTGCCAGCAGCTTAGGAAATAACCGCAATCAGCCCCAGCATTTT.

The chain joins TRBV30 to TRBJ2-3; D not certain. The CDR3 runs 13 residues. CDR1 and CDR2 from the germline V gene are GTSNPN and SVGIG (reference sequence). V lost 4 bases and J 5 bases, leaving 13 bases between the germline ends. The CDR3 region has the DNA TGTGCCTGGAACTGGCAAACCGGAGATACGCAGTATTTT. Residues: CAWNWQTGDTQYF. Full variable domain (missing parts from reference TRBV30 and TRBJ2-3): SQTIHQWPATLVQPVGSPLSLECTVEGTSNPNLYWYRQAAGRGLQLLFYSVGIGQISSEVPQNLSASRPQDRQFILSSKKLLLSDSGFYLCAWNWQTGDTQYFGPGTRLTVL.

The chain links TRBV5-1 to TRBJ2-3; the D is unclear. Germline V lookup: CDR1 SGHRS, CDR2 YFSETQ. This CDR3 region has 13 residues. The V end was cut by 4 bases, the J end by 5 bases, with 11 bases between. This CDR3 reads CASSRILLDTQYF. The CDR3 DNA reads TGCGCCAGCAGCCGTATCCTATTAGATACGCAGTATTTT.

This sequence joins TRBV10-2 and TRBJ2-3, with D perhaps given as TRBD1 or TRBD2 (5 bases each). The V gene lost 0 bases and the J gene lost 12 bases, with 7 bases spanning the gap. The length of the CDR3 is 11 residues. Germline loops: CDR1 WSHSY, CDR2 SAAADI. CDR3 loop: CASSESGTQYF. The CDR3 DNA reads TGCGCCAGCAGTGAGTCCGGGACCCAGTATTTT.

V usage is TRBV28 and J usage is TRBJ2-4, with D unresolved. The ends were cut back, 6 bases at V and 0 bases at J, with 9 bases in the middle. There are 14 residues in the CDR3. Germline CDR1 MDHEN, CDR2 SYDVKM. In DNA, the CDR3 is TGTGCCAGCAGGACGGTTGTAGCCAAAAACATTCAGTACTTC. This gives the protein CASRTVVAKNIQYF.

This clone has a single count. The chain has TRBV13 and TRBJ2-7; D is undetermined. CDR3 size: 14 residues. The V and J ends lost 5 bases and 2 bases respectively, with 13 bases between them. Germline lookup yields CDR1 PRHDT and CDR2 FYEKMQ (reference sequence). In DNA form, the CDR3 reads TGTGCCAGCAGCCCCCCCAGCGATGCCTACGAGCAGTACTTC. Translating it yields CASSPPSDAYEQYF.

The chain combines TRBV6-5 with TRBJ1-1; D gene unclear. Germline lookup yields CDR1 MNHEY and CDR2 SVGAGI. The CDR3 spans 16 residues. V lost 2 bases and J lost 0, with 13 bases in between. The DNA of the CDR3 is TGTGCCAGCAGTTACAGGGCAGGTGGGGTGAACACTGAAGCTTTCTTT. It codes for CASSYRAGGVNTEAFF.

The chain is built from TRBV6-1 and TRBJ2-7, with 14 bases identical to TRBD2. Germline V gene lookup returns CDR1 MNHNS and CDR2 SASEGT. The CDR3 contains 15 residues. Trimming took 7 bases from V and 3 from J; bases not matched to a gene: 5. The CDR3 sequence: CASTRGTSGGYEQYF. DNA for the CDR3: TGTGCCAGCACCCGTGGGACTAGCGGGGGCTACGAGCAGTACTTC.

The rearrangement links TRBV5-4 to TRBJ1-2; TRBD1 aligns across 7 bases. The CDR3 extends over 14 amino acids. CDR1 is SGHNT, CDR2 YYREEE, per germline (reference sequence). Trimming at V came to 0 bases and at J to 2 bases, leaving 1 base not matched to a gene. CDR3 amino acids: CASSLATGNYGYTF. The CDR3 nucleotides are TGTGCCAGCAGCTTGGCGACAGGGAACTATGGCTACACCTTC.

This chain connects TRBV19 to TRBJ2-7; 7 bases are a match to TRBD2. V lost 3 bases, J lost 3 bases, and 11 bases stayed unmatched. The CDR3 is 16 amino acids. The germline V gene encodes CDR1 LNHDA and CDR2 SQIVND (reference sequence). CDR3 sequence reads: CASSMSAASGNYEQYF. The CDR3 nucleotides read TGTGCCAGTAGTATGTCTGCGGCTAGCGGAAACTACGAGCAGTACTTC.

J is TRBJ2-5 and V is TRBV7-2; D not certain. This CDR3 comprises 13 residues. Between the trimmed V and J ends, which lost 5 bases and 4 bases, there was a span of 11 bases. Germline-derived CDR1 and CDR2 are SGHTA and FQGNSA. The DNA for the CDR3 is TGTGCCAGCAGCCCTGCCTCCAGAGAGACCCAGTACTTC. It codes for CASSPASRETQYF.

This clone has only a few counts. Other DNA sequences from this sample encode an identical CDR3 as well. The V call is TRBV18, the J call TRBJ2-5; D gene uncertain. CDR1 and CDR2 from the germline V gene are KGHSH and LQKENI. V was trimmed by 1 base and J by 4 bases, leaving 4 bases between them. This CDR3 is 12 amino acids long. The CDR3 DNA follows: TGTGCCAGCTCACCACAGGGAGAGACCCAGTACTTC. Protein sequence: CASSPQGETQYF.

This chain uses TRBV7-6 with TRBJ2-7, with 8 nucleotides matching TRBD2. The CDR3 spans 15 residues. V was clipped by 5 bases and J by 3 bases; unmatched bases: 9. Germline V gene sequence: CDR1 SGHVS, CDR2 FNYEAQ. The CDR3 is CASSRSTSAFYEQYF. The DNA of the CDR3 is TGTGCCAGCAGCCGTTCGACTAGCGCCTTCTACGAGCAGTACTTC.

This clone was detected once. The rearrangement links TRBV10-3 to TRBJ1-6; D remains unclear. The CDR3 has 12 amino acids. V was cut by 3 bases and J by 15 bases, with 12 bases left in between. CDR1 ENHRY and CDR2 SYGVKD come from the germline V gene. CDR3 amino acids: CAISEAAVSLHF. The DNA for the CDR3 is TGTGCCATCAGTGAAGCGGCCGTCAGCCTCCACTTT.

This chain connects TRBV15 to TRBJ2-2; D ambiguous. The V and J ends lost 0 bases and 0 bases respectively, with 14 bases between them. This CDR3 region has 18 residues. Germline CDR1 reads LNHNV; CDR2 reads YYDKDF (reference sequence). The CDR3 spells CATSRDMLGEANTGELFF. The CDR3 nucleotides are TGTGCCACCAGCAGAGATATGTTAGGCGAGGCGAACACCGGGGAGCTGTTTTTT.

The chain's CDR3 is CASAGQNTGELFF. The CDR3, as DNA: TGTGCCAGCGCGGGACAAAACACCGGGGAGCTGTTTTTT. The chain recombines TRBV7-9 with TRBJ2-2; TRBD1 or TRBD2 may be the D gene (6 bases each). Germline assignment: CDR1 SEHNR and CDR2 FQNEAQ (reference sequence). This CDR3 is 13 amino acids long. The ends were cut back, 8 bases at V and 2 bases at J, with 9 bases in the middle.

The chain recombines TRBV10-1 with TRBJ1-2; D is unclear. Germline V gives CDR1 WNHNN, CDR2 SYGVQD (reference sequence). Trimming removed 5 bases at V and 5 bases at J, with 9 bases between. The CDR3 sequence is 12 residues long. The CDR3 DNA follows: TGCGCCAGCAGTAATTATGAGTATGGCTACACCTTC. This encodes CASSNYEYGYTF.

The CDR3 here is CASRSLGEGNYGYTF. DNA of the CDR3: TGTGCCAGCAGGTCCTTGGGAGAGGGTAACTATGGCTACACCTTC. The gene calls are TRBV6-5 and TRBJ1-2; D is unresolved. Trimming stripped 6 bases from V and 1 base from J, with 15 bases between. This CDR3 has 15 residues. Germline loops: CDR1 MNHEY, CDR2 SVGAGI.

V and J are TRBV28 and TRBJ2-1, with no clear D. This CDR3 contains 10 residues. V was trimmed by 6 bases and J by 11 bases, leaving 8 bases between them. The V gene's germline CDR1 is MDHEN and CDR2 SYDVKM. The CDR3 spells CASRKRQQFF. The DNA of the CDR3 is TGTGCCAGCAGAAAACGACAGCAGTTCTTC.

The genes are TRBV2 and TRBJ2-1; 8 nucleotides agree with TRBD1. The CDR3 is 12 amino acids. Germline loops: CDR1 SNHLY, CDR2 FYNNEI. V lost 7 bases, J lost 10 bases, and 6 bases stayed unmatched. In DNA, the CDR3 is TGTGCCAGCACTCCGGACAGGGCGGAGCAGTTCTTC. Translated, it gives CASTPDRAEQFF.